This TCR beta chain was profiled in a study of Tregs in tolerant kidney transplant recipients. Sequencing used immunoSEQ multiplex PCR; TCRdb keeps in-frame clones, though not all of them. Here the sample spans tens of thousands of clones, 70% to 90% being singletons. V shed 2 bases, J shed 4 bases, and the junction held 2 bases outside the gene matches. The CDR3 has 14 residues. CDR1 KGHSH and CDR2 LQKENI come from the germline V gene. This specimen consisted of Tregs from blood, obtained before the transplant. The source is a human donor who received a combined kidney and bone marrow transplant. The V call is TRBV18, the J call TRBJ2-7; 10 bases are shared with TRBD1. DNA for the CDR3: TGTGCCAGCTCACCATGGGGACAGGGGTACGAGCAGTACTTC. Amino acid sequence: CASSPWGQGYEQYF. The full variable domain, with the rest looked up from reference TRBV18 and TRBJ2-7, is NAGVMQNPRHLVRRRGQEARLRCSPMKGHSHVYWYRQLPEEGLKFMVYLQKENIIDESGMPKERFSAEFPKEGPSILRIQQVVRGDSAAYFCASSPWGQGYEQYFGPGTRLTVT.